The 32 T cell receptor beta chains presented below share a single source sample, sequenced in a study of blood T cell repertoires in COVID-19. Data came from immunoSEQ multiplex PCR; TCRdb stores just in-frame clones and leaves some out. The data hold tens of thousands of clones, with about 85% observed a single time. Specimen: peripheral blood. The receptors stem from a man aged 80 or over with acute or convalescent COVID-19.

V is TRBV7-2 and J is TRBJ2-5; 11 nucleotides line up with TRBD2. V shed 1 base and J 6 bases; nucleotides not matched to a gene: 7. This CDR3 has 16 residues. Germline CDR1 and CDR2: SGHTA and FQGNSA. For the CDR3, the DNA is TGTGCCAGCAGCTTAGTTGTAGCGGGAGGGGGTAAGACCCAGTACTTC. It is translated as CASSLVVAGGGKTQYF.

This sequence joins TRBV9 and TRBJ2-7; 10 bases agree with TRBD1. The CDR3 consists of 16 residues. From germline, CDR1 is SGDLS and CDR2 YYNGEE. The junction had 9 bases not matched to a gene; V was cut back by 2 bases and J by 4 bases. This CDR3 reads CASSVSPGTGDYEQYF. The CDR3 DNA reads as TGTGCCAGCAGCGTTAGCCCCGGGACAGGGGATTACGAGCAGTACTTC.

The chain combines TRBV5-1 with TRBJ2-3, with no clear D. Between the trimmed V and J ends, which lost 4 bases and 3 bases, there was a span of 15 bases. CDR1 SGHRS and CDR2 YFSETQ come from the germline V gene. The CDR3 is made up of 15 amino acids. Here the CDR3 DNA reads TGCGCCAGCAGCCTCGACACCTCGAGTACAGATACGCAGTATTTT. As protein: CASSLDTSSTDTQYF.

V gene TRBV6-2 or TRBV6-3 combines with J gene TRBJ2-7, with TRBD2 identical over 10 bases. V trimming: 6 bases; J trimming: 2 bases; junction bases outside the gene matches: 4. CDR3 length: 14 residues. Per the germline V gene, CDR1 is MNHEY and CDR2 is SVGEGT. The CDR3 region is CASSGLAATYEQYF. DNA of the CDR3: TGTGCCAGCAGCGGACTAGCGGCAACCTACGAGCAGTACTTC.

This chain uses TRBV6-5 with TRBJ1-2, with TRBD1 matching 8 bases. CDR1 is MNHEY and CDR2 is SVGAGI in the germline V gene. With 0 bases clipped from V and 2 bases from J, the junction kept 2 bases outside the gene matches. The CDR3 covers 15 residues. CDR3 coding DNA: TGTGCCAGCAGTTACTCGGACAGGGCGAACTATGGCTACACCTTC. Protein product: CASSYSDRANYGYTF.

The chain uses TRBV5-1 and TRBJ1-4, with TRBD1 matching 7 bases. The ends lost 4 bases at V and 4 bases at J; junction bases unmatched: 7. CDR3 length: 15 residues. The germline CDR1 and CDR2 sequences are SGHRS and YFSETQ. The CDR3 DNA follows: TGCGCCAGCAGCAAGGACAGGACCTATAATGAAAAACTGTTTTTT. Protein product: CASSKDRTYNEKLFF.

A single count supports this clone. This rearrangement joins TRBV30 to TRBJ1-5; the D is unclear. The CDR3 sequence is 15 residues long. The V and J ends lost 0 bases and 1 base respectively, with 10 bases between them. From germline, CDR1 is GTSNPN and CDR2 SVGIG (reference sequence). CDR3 in DNA: TGTGCCTGGAGTGTATCGGGAGGGAGCAATCAGCCCCAGCATTTT. Translated: CAWSVSGGSNQPQHF.

The J gene is TRBJ2-7, the V gene TRBV7-8; D perhaps matches TRBD2 (6 bases). Trimming took 1 base from V and 6 from J, leaving 13 bases between them. Germline lookup yields CDR1 SGHVS and CDR2 FQNEAQ. The CDR3 is 14 residues long. CDR3 protein: CASSLGGGVPEQYF. DNA for the CDR3: TGTGCCAGCAGCTTAGGGGGCGGGGTACCCGAGCAGTACTTC.

This clone showed up just once. V is TRBV6-5 and J is TRBJ1-1, with D perhaps TRBD1 (5 bases). The germline V and J ends were trimmed by 0 bases and 11 bases, with 10 bases remaining between them. Germline CDR1 reads MNHEY; CDR2 reads SVGAGI. This CDR3 has 12 residues. The chain's CDR3 is CASSYSAGVAFF. DNA for the CDR3: TGTGCCAGCAGTTACTCTGCGGGGGTCGCTTTCTTT.

The CDR3 sequence: CASSPGVSYNEQFF. In DNA, the CDR3 is TGTGCCAGCAGCCCCGGGGTGTCCTACAATGAGCAGTTCTTC. The V and J genes are TRBV7-3 and TRBJ2-1; weak D call: TRBD2 (5 bases). This CDR3 has 14 amino acids. CDR1 is SGHTA and CDR2 is FQGTGA in the germline V gene. Trimming took 5 bases from V and 1 from J, leaving 9 bases between them.

The sample holds one count of this clone. The CDR3 sequence: CASSLGGSGAYEQYF. In DNA, the CDR3 is TGTGCCAGCAGCCTAGGGGGTAGCGGGGCCTACGAGCAGTACTTC. V and J are TRBV5-4 and TRBJ2-7, with 8 bases identical to TRBD2. Trimming cost V 4 bases and J 2 bases; bases outside gene matches: 8. CDR1 is SGHNT, CDR2 YYREEE, per germline (reference sequence). This CDR3 spans 15 amino acids.

This chain joins TRBV5-1 and TRBJ1-5; D is undetermined. CDR1 SGHRS and CDR2 YFSETQ come from the germline V gene. The CDR3 runs 14 residues. V was pared by 0 bases and J by 1 base, with 5 bases between. The CDR3 spells CASSLDASNQPQHF. The CDR3 nucleotides read TGCGCCAGCAGCTTGGATGCGAGCAATCAGCCCCAGCATTTT.

The V gene is TRBV7-9, the J gene TRBJ1-2; 11 nucleotides agree with TRBD1. Germline assignment: CDR1 SEHNR and CDR2 FQNEAQ (reference sequence). This CDR3 region has 13 residues. J was trimmed by 8 bases and V by 5 bases; bases with no gene match: 4. The CDR3 is CASSIGQGAGYTF. The CDR3 DNA follows: TGTGCCAGCAGCATCGGACAGGGGGCAGGCTACACCTTC.

The chain is built from TRBV29-1 and TRBJ2-7; a possible D gene is TRBD2 (6 bases). The CDR3 loop spans 11 amino acids. V was trimmed by 6 bases and J by 6 bases, leaving 12 bases between them. CDR1 is SQVTM, CDR2 ANQGSEA, per germline. The CDR3 coding sequence is TGCAGCGTCGGGACTCGGGGCGAGCAGTACTTC. It yields the protein CSVGTRGEQYF.

This chain uses TRBV11-3 with TRBJ2-1, with 7 bases matching TRBD2. CDR1 is SGHNT, CDR2 YENEEA, per germline. The CDR3 covers 17 residues. Trimming took 6 bases from V and 10 from J; bases not matched to a gene: 21. The CDR3 DNA follows: TGTGCCAGCAGTCCATATGGGGGACTAACGTCTCCTGCGGAGCAGTTCTTC. It yields the protein CASSPYGGLTSPAEQFF.

The V call is TRBV6-5, the J call TRBJ2-3; 11 nucleotides align to TRBD1. V was clipped by 8 bases and J by 6 bases; unmatched bases: 4. This CDR3 spans 13 amino acids. CDR1 and CDR2 from the germline V gene are MNHEY and SVGAGI. The CDR3 region is CASGQGASDTQYF. CDR3 nucleotide sequence: TGTGCCAGCGGACAGGGGGCGTCTGATACGCAGTATTTT.

This clone appeared a single time. The chain joins TRBV6-5 to TRBJ2-7, with 7 nucleotides matching TRBD2. CDR1 and CDR2 from the germline V gene are MNHEY and SVGAGI. The CDR3 has 14 residues. V dropped 7 bases and J dropped 1; count of bases not matched to a gene: 7. Written as DNA, the CDR3 is TGTGCCAGCATTTCAGTGGGAGGGTCCTACGAGCAGTACTTC. Translated: CASISVGGSYEQYF.

The genes are TRBV11-1 and TRBJ2-1; tentatively, D is TRBD1 (6 bases). CDR1 and CDR2 (germline): SGHAT, FQDESV (reference sequence). V was cut by 0 bases and J by 11 bases, with 14 bases left in between. The CDR3 is 14 residues long. In DNA form, the CDR3 reads TGTGCCAGCAGCTTAGCCGATGCCGGGACACAGCAGTTCTTC. The encoded protein is CASSLADAGTQQFF.

This clone appeared a few times. The chain is built from TRBV7-9 and TRBJ1-3, with unresolved D. With 5 bases removed from V and 0 bases from J, the gap between germline ends came to 2 bases. Looked up from germline, CDR1 is SEHNR and CDR2 is FQNEAQ (reference sequence). The CDR3 covers 12 residues. The CDR3 region has the DNA TGTGCCAGCAGCCACTCTGGAAACACCATATATTTT. This codes for CASSHSGNTIYF.

This clone was seen more than once but under ten times. The chain combines TRBV5-6 with TRBJ1-6; 10 bases agree with TRBD1. CDR1 and CDR2 (germline): SGHDT, YYEEEE. The ends lost 3 bases at V and 4 bases at J; junction bases unmatched: 4. CDR3 length: 16 residues. CDR3 sequence (DNA): TGTGCCAGCAGCTCAGGACAGGGGGTTTATAATTCACCCCTCCACTTT. Protein sequence: CASSSGQGVYNSPLHF.

This clone showed up just once. The chain recombines TRBV25-1 with TRBJ2-7; 9 positions agree with TRBD1. The CDR3 contains 13 residues. The junction had 2 bases not matched to a gene; V was cut back by 6 bases and J by 2 bases. Germline-derived CDR1 and CDR2 are MGHDK and SYGVNS. CDR3 DNA: TGTGCCAGCAGCCGGGACAGGGCCTACGAGCAGTACTTC. Encoded protein: CASSRDRAYEQYF.

The chain combines TRBV7-8 with TRBJ2-2; 9 bases are shared with TRBD1. V shed 5 bases and J 6 bases; nucleotides not matched to a gene: 7. This CDR3 has 15 residues. Germline V gene data show CDR1 as SGHVS and CDR2 as FQNEAQ. CDR3 nucleotide sequence: TGTGCCAGCAGCCGCCGGGACAGGGTGGCCGGGGAGCTGTTTTTT. Translation: CASSRRDRVAGELFF.

CDR3 region: CASSYPASGSTDTQYF. The DNA of the CDR3 is TGTGCCAGCAGTTACCCTGCTAGCGGGAGCACAGATACGCAGTATTTT. This sequence joins TRBV6-2 or TRBV6-3 and TRBJ2-3; TRBD2 matches at 8 bases. CDR3 length: 16 amino acids. Per the germline V gene, CDR1 is MNHEY and CDR2 is SVGEGT. V lost 2 bases, J lost 0 bases, and 4 bases stayed unmatched.

This clone came up a few times. J is TRBJ2-2 and V is TRBV24-1; 10 bases are a match to TRBD1. This CDR3 has 16 residues. V gave up 5 bases and J gave up 3 bases; unmatched junction bases: 5. The germline CDR1 and CDR2 sequences are KGHDR and SFDVKD. The CDR3 DNA reads as TGTGCCACCAGTGGACAGGACAGGGGGTACACCGGGGAGCTGTTTTTT. Translation gives CATSGQDRGYTGELFF.

This clone was picked up a small number of times. This rearrangement joins TRBV30 to TRBJ1-1; 7 bases are a match to TRBD1. The CDR3 has 16 amino acids. The trim removed 0 bases at V and 9 bases at J, leaving 16 bases unmatched. The V gene's germline CDR1 is GTSNPN and CDR2 SVGIG (reference sequence). CDR3 DNA: TGTGCCTGGAGTGTACCCGACAGGGCCAGGCGGCGTCAAGCTTTCTTT. Protein product: CAWSVPDRARRRQAFF.

The J gene is TRBJ1-2, the V gene TRBV7-2; D remains ambiguous. V shed 0 bases and J shed 8 bases, with 7 bases lying between them. The CDR3 totals 12 residues. Germline lookup yields CDR1 SGHTA and CDR2 FQGNSA. CDR3 loop: CASSLAGRGYTF. The CDR3 coding sequence is TGTGCCAGCAGCTTAGCAGGGAGGGGCTACACCTTC.

The gene calls are TRBV6-2 or TRBV6-3 and TRBJ2-1; D perhaps matches TRBD2 (5 bases). The CDR3 runs 14 residues. CDR1 is MNHEY, CDR2 SVGEGT, per germline. The ends were cut back, 2 bases at V and 4 bases at J, with 9 bases in the middle. This chain's CDR3 is CASSYTLAYNEQFF. The CDR3 DNA is TGTGCCAGCAGTTACACCTTAGCGTACAATGAGCAGTTCTTC.

The J gene is TRBJ2-3, the V gene TRBV5-1, with 7 nucleotides matching TRBD2. Per the germline V gene, CDR1 is SGHRS and CDR2 is YFSETQ. The CDR3 totals 16 residues. V was pared by 1 base and J by 2 bases, with 7 bases of the junction left unmatched. The CDR3 DNA reads as TGCGCCAGCAGCTTGTTCCGGGGGGATAACACAGATACGCAGTATTTT. Protein: CASSLFRGDNTDTQYF.

Written as DNA, the CDR3 is TGTGCCATCAGCCAGCGGGGACTAGCGGTTTACGAGCAGTACTTC. Translation gives CAISQRGLAVYEQYF. V gene TRBV10-3 combines with J gene TRBJ2-7, with 11 bases matching TRBD2. Germline V lookup: CDR1 ENHRY, CDR2 SYGVKD. CDR3 length: 15 amino acids. The junction had 8 bases not matched to a gene; V was cut back by 6 bases and J by 4 bases.

The genes are TRBV6-5 and TRBJ2-3, with 10 positions matching TRBD1. The CDR3 runs to 14 residues. The V and J ends lost 7 bases and 2 bases, in that order; junction bases with no gene match: 3. CDR1 is MNHEY and CDR2 is SVGAGI in the germline V gene. CDR3 nucleotide sequence: TGTGCCAGCATCGGGACAGGGGCCACAGATACGCAGTATTTT. It encodes CASIGTGATDTQYF.

The V gene is TRBV6-5, the J gene TRBJ2-7; TRBD1 matches at 11 bases. Germline CDR1 reads MNHEY; CDR2 reads SVGAGI. This CDR3 spans 15 amino acids. The ends lost 6 bases at V and 3 bases at J; junction bases unmatched: 7. For the CDR3, the DNA is TGTGCCAGCAGGGCCGGGACAGGGGGAGTCTACGAGCAGTACTTC. This gives the protein CASRAGTGGVYEQYF.

The sample holds a few counts of this clone. The chain combines TRBV19 with TRBJ1-5; 9 nucleotides line up with TRBD1. The CDR3 is 16 amino acids. Germline CDR1 is LNHDA and CDR2 is SQIVND (reference sequence). V was clipped by 7 bases and J by 6 bases; unmatched bases: 13. Here the CDR3 reads CASTPFEGQGSQPQHF. In nucleotides, the CDR3 is TGTGCCAGTACCCCCTTCGAGGGACAGGGATCTCAGCCCCAGCATTTT.